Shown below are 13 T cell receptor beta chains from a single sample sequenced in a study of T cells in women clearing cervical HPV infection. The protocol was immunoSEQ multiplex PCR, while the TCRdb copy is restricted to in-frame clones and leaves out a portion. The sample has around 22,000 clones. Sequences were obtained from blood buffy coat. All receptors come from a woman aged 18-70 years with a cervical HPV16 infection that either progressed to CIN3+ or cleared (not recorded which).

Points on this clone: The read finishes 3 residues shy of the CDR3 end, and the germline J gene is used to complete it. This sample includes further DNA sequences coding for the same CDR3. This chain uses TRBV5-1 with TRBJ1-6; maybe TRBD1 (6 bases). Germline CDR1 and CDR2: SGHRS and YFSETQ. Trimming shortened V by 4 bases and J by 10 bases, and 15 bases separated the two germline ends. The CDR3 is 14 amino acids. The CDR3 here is CASSHTGFGSPLHF. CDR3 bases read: TGCGCCAGCAGCCACACAGGGTTTGGATCACCC.

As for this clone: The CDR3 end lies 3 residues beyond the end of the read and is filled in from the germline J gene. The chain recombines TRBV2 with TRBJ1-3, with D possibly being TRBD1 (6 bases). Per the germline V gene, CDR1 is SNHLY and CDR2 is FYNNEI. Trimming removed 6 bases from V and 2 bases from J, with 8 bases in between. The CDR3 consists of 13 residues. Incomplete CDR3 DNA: TGTGCCAGCAGCCGGGACACTGGAAACACC. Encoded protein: CASSRDTGNT. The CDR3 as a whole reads CASSRDTGNTIYF.

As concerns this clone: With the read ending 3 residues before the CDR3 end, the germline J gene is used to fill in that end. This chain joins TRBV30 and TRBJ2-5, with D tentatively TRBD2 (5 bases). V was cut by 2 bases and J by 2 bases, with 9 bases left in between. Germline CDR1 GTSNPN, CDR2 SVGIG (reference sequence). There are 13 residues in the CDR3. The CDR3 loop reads CAWSRGLQETQYF. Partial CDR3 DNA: TGTGCCTGGAGTCGAGGACTTCAAGAGACC.

CDR3 bases read: TGTGCCAGCAGCCGAACCGACAGGGGTACTGAA. Translated, it gives CASSRTDRGTE. The whole CDR3 reads CASSRTDRGTEAFF. V gene TRBV7-9 combines with J gene TRBJ1-1, with TRBD1 identical over 8 bases. The CDR3 extends 3 residues past the end of the read, so its final part is completed from the germline J gene. Per germline, CDR1 SEHNR and CDR2 FQNEAQ (reference sequence). The CDR3 contains 14 residues. Trimming removed 5 bases from V and 5 bases from J; junction bases left unmatched: 7.

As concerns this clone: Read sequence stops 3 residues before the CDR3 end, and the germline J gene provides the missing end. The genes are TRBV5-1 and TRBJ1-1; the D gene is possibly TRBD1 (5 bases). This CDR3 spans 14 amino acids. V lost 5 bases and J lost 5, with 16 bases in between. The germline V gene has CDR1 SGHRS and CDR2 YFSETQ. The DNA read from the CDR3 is TGCGCCAGCAGAATCGGGGGAACAGAAACTGAA. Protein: CASRIGGTETE. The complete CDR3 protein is CASRIGGTETEAFF.

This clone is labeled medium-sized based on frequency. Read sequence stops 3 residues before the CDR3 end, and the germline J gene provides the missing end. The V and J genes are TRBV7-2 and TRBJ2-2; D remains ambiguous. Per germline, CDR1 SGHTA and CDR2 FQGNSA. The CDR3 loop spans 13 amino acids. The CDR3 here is CASSLVWLPGLFF. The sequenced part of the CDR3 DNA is TGTGCCAGCAGCTTAGTCTGGCTTCCGGGG. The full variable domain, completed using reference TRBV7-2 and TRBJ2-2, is GAGVSQSPSNKVTEKGKDVELRCDPISGHTALYWYRQSLGQGLEFLIYFQGNSAPDKSGLPSDRFSAERTGGSVSTLTIQRTQQEDSAVYLCASSLVWLPGLFFGEGSRLTVL.

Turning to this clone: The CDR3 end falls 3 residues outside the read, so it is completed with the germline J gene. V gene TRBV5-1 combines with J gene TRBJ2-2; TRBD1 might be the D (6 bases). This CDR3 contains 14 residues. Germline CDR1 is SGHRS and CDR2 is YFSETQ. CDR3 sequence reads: CASSLVGGDSPLFF. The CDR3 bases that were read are TGCGCCAGCAGCTTGGTAGGGGGTGATTCACCG.

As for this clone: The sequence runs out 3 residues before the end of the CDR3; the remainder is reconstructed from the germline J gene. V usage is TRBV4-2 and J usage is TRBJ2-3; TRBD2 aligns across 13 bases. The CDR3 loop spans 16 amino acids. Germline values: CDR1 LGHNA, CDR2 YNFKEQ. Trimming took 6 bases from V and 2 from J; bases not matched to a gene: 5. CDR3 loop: CASRGLAGDFTDTQYF. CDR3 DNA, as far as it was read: TGTGCCAGCAGAGGACTAGCGGGAGACTTCACAGATACG.

The sequenced part of the CDR3 DNA is TGCGCCAGCAGCTTGGCACCCCAGCGGGGGGATGATACG. Translating it yields CASSLAPQRGDDT. Given in full, the CDR3 is CASSLAPQRGDDTQYF. The gene calls are TRBV5-1 and TRBJ2-3; TRBD2 agrees at 9 bases. The read halts 3 residues ahead of the CDR3 end, with the missing end drawn from the germline J gene. CDR1 is SGHRS, CDR2 YFSETQ, per germline. Unmatched junction bases numbered 8, after V lost 0 bases and J lost 6 bases. CDR3 length: 16 amino acids.

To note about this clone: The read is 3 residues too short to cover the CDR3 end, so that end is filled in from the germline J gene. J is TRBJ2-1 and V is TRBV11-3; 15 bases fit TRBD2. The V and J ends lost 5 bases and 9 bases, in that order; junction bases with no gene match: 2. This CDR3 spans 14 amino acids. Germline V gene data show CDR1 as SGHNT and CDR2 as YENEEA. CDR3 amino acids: CASSTGLAGGEQFF. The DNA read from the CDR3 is TGTGCCAGCAGCACGGGACTAGCGGGGGGTGAG.

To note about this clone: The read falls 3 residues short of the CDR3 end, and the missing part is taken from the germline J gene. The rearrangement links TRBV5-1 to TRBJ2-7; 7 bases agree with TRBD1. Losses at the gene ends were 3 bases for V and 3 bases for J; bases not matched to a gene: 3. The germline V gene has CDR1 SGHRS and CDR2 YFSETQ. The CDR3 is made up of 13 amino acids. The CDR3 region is CASSSTGSYEQYF. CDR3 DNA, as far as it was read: TGCGCCAGCAGCTCGACAGGGAGCTACGAG.

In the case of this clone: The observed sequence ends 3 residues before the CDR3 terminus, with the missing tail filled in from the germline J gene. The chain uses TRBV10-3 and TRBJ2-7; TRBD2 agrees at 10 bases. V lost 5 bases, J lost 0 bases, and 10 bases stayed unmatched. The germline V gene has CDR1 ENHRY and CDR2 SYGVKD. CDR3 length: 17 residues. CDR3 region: CAISFSSGSPSSYEQYF. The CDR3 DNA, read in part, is TGTGCCATCAGTTTTTCTAGCGGGAGCCCCAGCTCCTACGAG.

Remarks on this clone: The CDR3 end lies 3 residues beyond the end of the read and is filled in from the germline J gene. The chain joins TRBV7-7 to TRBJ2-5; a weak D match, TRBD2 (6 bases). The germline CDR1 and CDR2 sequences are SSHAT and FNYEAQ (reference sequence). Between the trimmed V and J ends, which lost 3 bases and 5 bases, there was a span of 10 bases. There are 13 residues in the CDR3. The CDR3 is CASSFNSGETQYF. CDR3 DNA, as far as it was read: TGTGCCAGCAGCTTCAACAGCGGGGAGACC. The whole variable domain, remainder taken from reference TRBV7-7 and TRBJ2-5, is GAGVSQSPRYKVTKRGQDVTLRCDPISSHATLYWYQQALGQGPEFLTYFNYEAQPDKSGLPSDRFSAERPEGSISTLTIQRTEQRDSAMYRCASSFNSGETQYFGPGTRLLVL.